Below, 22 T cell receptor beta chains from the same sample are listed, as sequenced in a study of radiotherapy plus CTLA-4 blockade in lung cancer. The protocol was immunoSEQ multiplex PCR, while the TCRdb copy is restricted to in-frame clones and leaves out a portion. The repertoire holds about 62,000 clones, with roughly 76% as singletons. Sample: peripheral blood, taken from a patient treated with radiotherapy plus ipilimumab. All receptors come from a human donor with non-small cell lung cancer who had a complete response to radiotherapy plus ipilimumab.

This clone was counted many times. CDR3 residues: CASSSSGEREKLFF. The CDR3 DNA is TGTGCCAGCAGCTCGTCAGGGGAGAGGGAAAAACTGTTTTTT. This chain uses TRBV13 with TRBJ1-4; perhaps TRBD1 as D (6 bases). V gave up 4 bases and J gave up 8 bases, with 14 bases separating them. The CDR3 totals 14 residues. Germline V gives CDR1 PRHDT, CDR2 FYEKMQ (reference sequence).

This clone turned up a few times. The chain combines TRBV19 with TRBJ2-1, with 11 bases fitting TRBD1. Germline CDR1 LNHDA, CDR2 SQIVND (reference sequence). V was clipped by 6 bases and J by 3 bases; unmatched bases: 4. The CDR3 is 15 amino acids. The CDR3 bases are TGTGCCAGTAGGACCGGGACAGGGGGCTACAATGAGCAGTTCTTC. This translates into CASRTGTGGYNEQFF. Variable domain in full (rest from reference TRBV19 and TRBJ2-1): DGGITQSPKYLFRKEGQNVTLSCEQNLNHDAMYWYRQDPGQGLRLIYYSQIVNDFQKGDIAEGYSVSREKKESFPLTVTSAQKNPTAFYLCASRTGTGGYNEQFFGPGTRLTVL.

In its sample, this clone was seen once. The CDR3 here is CASSPSIRSGEEAFF. The CDR3 nucleotides are TGTGCCAGCAGCCCCTCTATTAGATCCGGAGAAGAAGCTTTCTTT. The V and J genes are TRBV7-2 and TRBJ1-1; D is ambiguous. CDR3 length equals 15 residues. The V gene lost 5 bases and the J gene lost 8 bases, with 21 bases spanning the gap. Germline-derived CDR1 and CDR2 are SGHTA and FQGNSA.

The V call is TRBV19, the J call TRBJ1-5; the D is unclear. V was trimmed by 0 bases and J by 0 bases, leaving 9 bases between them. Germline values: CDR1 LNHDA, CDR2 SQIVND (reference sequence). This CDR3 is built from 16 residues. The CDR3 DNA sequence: TGTGCCAGTAGTATAGATACAGAGTATAGCAATCAGCCCCAGCATTTT. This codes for CASSIDTEYSNQPQHF.

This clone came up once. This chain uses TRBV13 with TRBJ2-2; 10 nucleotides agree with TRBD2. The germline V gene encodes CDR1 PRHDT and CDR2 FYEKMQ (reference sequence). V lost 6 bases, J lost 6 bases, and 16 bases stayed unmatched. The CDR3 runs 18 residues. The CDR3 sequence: CASSRLAGTSYGAGELFF. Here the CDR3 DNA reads TGTGCCAGCAGTCGACTAGCGGGTACCTCTTATGGGGCCGGGGAGCTGTTTTTT.

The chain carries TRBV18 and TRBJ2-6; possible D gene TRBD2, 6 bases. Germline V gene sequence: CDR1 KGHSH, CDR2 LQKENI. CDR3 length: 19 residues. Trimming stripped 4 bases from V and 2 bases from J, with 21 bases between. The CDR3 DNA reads TGTGCCAGCTCACTACAGGATACGGGGGTTAAGGCTGGGGCCAACGTCCTGACTTTC. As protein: CASSLQDTGVKAGANVLTF.

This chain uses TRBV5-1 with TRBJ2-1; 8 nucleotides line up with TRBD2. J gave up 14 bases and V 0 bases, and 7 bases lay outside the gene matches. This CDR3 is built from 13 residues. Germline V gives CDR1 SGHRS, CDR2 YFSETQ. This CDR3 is CASSLGTSKTKFF. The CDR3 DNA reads TGCGCCAGCAGCTTGGGGACTAGCAAGACGAAGTTCTTC.

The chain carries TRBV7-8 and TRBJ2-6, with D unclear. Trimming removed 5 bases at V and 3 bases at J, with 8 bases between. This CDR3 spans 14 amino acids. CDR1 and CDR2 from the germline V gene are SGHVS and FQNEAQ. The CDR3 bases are TGTGCCAGCAGCCACGGTCTTGGGGCCAACGTCCTGACTTTC. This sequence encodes CASSHGLGANVLTF.

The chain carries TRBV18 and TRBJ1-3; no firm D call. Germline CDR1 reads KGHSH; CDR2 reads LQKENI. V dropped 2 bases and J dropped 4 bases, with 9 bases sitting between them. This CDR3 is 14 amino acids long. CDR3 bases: TGTGCCAGCTCACCAAGGGAGGGAGGAAACACCATATATTTT. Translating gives CASSPREGGNTIYF. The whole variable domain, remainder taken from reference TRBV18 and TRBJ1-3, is NAGVMQNPRHLVRRRGQEARLRCSPMKGHSHVYWYRQLPEEGLKFMVYLQKENIIDESGMPKERFSAEFPKEGPSILRIQQVVRGDSAAYFCASSPREGGNTIYFGEGSWLTVV.

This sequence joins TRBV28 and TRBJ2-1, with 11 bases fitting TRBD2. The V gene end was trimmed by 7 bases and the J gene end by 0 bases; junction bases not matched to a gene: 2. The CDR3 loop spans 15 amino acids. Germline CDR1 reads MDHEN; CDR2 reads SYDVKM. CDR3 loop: CASKTSGSSYNEQFF. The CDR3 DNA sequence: TGTGCCAGCAAAACTAGCGGGAGCTCCTACAATGAGCAGTTCTTC.

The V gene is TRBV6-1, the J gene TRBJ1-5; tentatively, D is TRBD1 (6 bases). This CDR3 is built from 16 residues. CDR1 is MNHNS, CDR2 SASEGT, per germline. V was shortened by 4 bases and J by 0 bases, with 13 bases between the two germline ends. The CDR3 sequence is CASSVGRGDSNQPQHF. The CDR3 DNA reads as TGTGCCAGCAGTGTGGGCAGGGGAGATAGCAATCAGCCCCAGCATTTT.

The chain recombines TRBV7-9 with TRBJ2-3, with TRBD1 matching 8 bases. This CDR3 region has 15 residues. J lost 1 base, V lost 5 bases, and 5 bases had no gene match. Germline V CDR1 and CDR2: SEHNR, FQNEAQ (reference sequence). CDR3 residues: CASSGVGQGTDTQYF. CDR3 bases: TGTGCCAGCAGCGGGGTGGGACAGGGCACAGATACGCAGTATTTT.

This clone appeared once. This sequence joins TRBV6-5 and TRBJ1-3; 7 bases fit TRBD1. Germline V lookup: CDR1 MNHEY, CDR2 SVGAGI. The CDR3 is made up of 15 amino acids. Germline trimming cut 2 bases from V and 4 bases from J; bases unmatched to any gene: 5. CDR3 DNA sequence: TGTGCCAGCAGTTACCCTGGGACAGAAGGAAACACCATATATTTT. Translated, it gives CASSYPGTEGNTIYF.

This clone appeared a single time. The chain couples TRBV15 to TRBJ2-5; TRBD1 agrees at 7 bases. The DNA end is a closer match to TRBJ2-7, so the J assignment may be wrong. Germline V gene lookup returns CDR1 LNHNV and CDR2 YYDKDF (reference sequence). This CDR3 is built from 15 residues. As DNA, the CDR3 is TGTGCCACCAGCAGAGTCAGGGGGACGGGGAGCGAGCAGTACTTC. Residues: CATSRVRGTGSEQYF.

The CDR3 loop is CASRARGTAYEQYF. The CDR3 coding sequence is TGTGCCAGCAGGGCCCGCGGGACAGCCTACGAGCAGTACTTC. The chain is built from TRBV6-6 and TRBJ2-7, with TRBD1 as a possible D gene (7 bases). The CDR3 consists of 14 residues. Germline CDR1 is MNHNY and CDR2 is SVGAGI (reference sequence). Between the trimmed V and J ends, which lost 6 bases and 2 bases, there was a span of 14 bases.

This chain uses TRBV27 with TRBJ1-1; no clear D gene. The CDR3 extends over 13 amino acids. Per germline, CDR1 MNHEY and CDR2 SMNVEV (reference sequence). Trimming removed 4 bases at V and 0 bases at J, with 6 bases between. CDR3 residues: CASSSYMNTEAFF. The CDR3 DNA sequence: TGTGCCAGCAGTTCTTACATGAACACTGAAGCTTTCTTT.

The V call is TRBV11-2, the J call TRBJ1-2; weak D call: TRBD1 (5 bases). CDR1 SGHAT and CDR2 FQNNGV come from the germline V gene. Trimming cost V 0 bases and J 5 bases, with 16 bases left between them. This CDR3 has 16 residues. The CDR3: CASSLDRWGQRYGYTF. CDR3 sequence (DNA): TGTGCCAGCAGCTTAGATCGCTGGGGCCAACGGTATGGCTACACCTTC.

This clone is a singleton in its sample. The DNA for the CDR3 is TGTGCCAGCAGCTTAGGGGCTCAGGGGACAGCCATGAACGAGCAGTACTTC. Its protein is CASSLGAQGTAMNEQYF. The rearrangement uses TRBV7-9 and TRBJ2-7; 7 bases match TRBD1. The CDR3 runs to 17 residues. The germline gives CDR1 SEHNR, CDR2 FQNEAQ (reference sequence). V lost 1 base and J lost 5; bases outside the gene matches: 14. The entire variable domain, with the rest obtained from reference TRBV7-9 and TRBJ2-7, is as follows: DTGVSQNPRHKITKRGQNVTFRCDPISEHNRLYWYRQTLGQGPEFLTYFQNEAQLEKSRLLSDRFSAERPKGSFSTLEIQRTEQGDSAMYLCASSLGAQGTAMNEQYFGPGTRLTVT.

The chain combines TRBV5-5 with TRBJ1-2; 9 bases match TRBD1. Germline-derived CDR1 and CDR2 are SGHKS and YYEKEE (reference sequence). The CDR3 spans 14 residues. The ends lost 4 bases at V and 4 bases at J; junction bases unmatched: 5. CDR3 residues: CASSPGQGGYGYTF. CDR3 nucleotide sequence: TGTGCCAGCAGCCCGGGACAGGGTGGCTATGGCTACACCTTC.

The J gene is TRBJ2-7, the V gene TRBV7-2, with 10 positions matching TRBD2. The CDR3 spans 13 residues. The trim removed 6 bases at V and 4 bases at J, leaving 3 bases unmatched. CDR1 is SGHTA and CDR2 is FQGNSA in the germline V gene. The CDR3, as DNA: TGTGCCAGCAGTGCAGCGGGGGGGTACGAGCAGTACTTC. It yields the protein CASSAAGGYEQYF.

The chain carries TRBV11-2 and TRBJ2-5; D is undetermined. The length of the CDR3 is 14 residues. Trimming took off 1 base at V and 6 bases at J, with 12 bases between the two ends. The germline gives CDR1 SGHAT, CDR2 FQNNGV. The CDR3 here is CASSLGLEKKTQYF. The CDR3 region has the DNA TGTGCCAGCAGCTTAGGTTTAGAGAAAAAGACCCAGTACTTC.

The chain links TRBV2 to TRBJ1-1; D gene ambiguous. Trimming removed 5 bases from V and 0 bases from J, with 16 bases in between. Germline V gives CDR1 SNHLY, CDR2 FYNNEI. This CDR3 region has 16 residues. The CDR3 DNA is TGTGCCAGCAGTAAAACCGCGAGCCATATGAACACTGAAGCTTTCTTT. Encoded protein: CASSKTASHMNTEAFF.